These 3 T cell receptor beta chains share one sample of origin, sequenced in a study of T cell responses to AZD1222 COVID-19 vaccine. Repertoires were generated with immunoSEQ multiplex PCR, while TCRdb's copy carries only in-frame clones and drops some. The sample contains 140,000 to 150,000 clones, around 89% of which appear only once. Source: peripheral blood, taken on day 0 of AZD1222 vaccination. All receptors derive from an adult in good health.

The chain has TRBV3-1 (or the pseudogene TRBV3-2) and TRBJ1-1; D is undetermined. From germline, CDR1 is LGHDT and CDR2 YNNKEL (reference sequence). V lost 5 bases and J 3 bases, leaving 10 bases between the germline ends. The CDR3 length is 13 residues. CDR3 DNA sequence: TGTGCCAGCAGCAGACTGCGTCACACTGAAGCTTTCTTT. This encodes CASSRLRHTEAFF.

The chain uses TRBV11-2 and TRBJ1-2; the match to TRBD1 covers 8 bases. The CDR3 loop spans 14 amino acids. Germline V gives CDR1 SGHAT, CDR2 FQNNGV. Trimming at V came to 1 base and at J to 8 bases, leaving 6 bases not matched to a gene. The CDR3 region is CASSLAGQGGGYTF. In DNA, the CDR3 is TGTGCCAGCAGCTTAGCCGGACAGGGCGGGGGCTACACCTTC.

This clone was detected only a few times. This chain links TRBV18 with TRBJ1-6; D uncertain. This CDR3 is 15 amino acids long. V was pared by 5 bases and J by 5 bases, with 13 bases between. Per germline, CDR1 KGHSH and CDR2 LQKENI. CDR3 region: CASSRSTRDNSPLHF. The DNA of the CDR3 is TGTGCCAGCTCAAGATCGACGAGAGATAATTCACCCCTCCACTTT. The full variable domain, rest sourced from reference TRBV18 and TRBJ1-6, is NAGVMQNPRHLVRRRGQEARLRCSPMKGHSHVYWYRQLPEEGLKFMVYLQKENIIDESGMPKERFSAEFPKEGPSILRIQQVVRGDSAAYFCASSRSTRDNSPLHFGNGTRLTVT.